The 15 T cell receptor beta chains in this list originate from one sample, sequenced in a study of control samples from healthy donors and cancer patients. TCRdb's table, derived via immunoSEQ multiplex PCR, lists solely in-frame clones and lacks some. The sample holds about 140,000 clones, about 90% seen once. The material sequenced was blood. The receptor source for this set is a young man in good health.

The J gene is TRBJ2-1, the V gene TRBV4-2, with D unclear. This CDR3 contains 19 residues. CDR1 and CDR2 (germline): LGHNA, YNFKEQ. The V and J ends lost 1 base and 0 bases respectively, with 19 bases between them. The CDR3 here is CASSQVGLTTESSYNEQFF. CDR3 in DNA: TGTGCCAGCAGCCAAGTGGGCCTGACGACGGAAAGCTCCTACAATGAGCAGTTCTTC.

This clone was counted a few times. V gene TRBV5-8 combines with J gene TRBJ2-1; D gene uncertain. V was trimmed by 0 bases and J by 8 bases, leaving 3 bases between them. This CDR3 is built from 11 residues. Germline V CDR1 and CDR2: SGHTS, YDEGEE. CDR3 nucleotide sequence: TGTGCCAGCAGCTTGGAATATGAGCAGTTCTTC. Translation gives CASSLEYEQFF. The full variable domain, with the rest looked up from reference TRBV5-8 and TRBJ2-1, is EAGVTQSPTHLIKTRGQQATLRCSPISGHTSVYWYQQALGLGLQFLLWYDEGEERNRGNFPPRFSGRQFPNYSSELNVNALELEDSALYLCASSLEYEQFFGPGTRLTVL.

The rearrangement links TRBV18 to TRBJ2-1, with D unclear. Germline values: CDR1 KGHSH, CDR2 LQKENI. The CDR3 has 14 residues. V dropped 2 bases and J dropped 3 bases, with 8 bases sitting between them. CDR3 nucleotide sequence: TGTGCCAGCTCACCATTATCCGGCTACAATGAGCAGTTCTTC. Translation: CASSPLSGYNEQFF. The full variable domain, rest sourced from reference TRBV18 and TRBJ2-1, is NAGVMQNPRHLVRRRGQEARLRCSPMKGHSHVYWYRQLPEEGLKFMVYLQKENIIDESGMPKERFSAEFPKEGPSILRIQQVVRGDSAAYFCASSPLSGYNEQFFGPGTRLTVL.

This chain links TRBV29-1 with TRBJ2-3; no firm D call. CDR3 length: 17 residues. Trimming stripped 0 bases from V and 5 bases from J, with 21 bases between. Germline V CDR1 and CDR2: SQVTM, ANQGSEA. The CDR3 loop reads CSVEDFTESQARDTQYF. In DNA form, the CDR3 reads TGCAGCGTTGAAGATTTCACGGAAAGTCAGGCGAGAGATACGCAGTATTTT.

The V and J genes are TRBV18 and TRBJ2-1; 11 bases are a match to TRBD1. In germline, CDR1 is KGHSH, CDR2 LQKENI. CDR3 size: 17 residues. With 0 bases clipped from V and 5 bases from J, the junction kept 6 bases outside the gene matches. The CDR3 loop reads CASSPPLGQGGHNEQFF. CDR3 bases: TGTGCCAGCTCACCACCCCTGGGACAGGGGGGCCACAATGAGCAGTTCTTC.

This clone turned up a few times. The J gene is TRBJ2-7, the V gene TRBV9, with TRBD2 as a possible D gene (5 bases). The CDR3 has 15 amino acids. The germline V gene has CDR1 SGDLS and CDR2 YYNGEE. V lost 5 bases and J 2 bases, leaving 17 bases between the germline ends. CDR3 amino acids: CASSEGPDGTYEQYF. The CDR3 DNA follows: TGTGCCAGCAGTGAGGGCCCCGACGGCACCTACGAGCAGTACTTC.

This rearrangement joins TRBV6-1 to TRBJ1-1; 8 bases agree with TRBD1. Germline values: CDR1 MNHNS, CDR2 SASEGT. CDR3 length: 16 amino acids. Germline trimming cut 4 bases from V and 0 bases from J; bases unmatched to any gene: 7. The chain's CDR3 is CASSGRDRIMNTEAFF. The DNA of the CDR3 is TGTGCCAGCAGTGGCCGGGACAGGATCATGAACACTGAAGCTTTCTTT.

The chain links TRBV4-3 to TRBJ2-1; D might be TRBD1 (8 bases). Looked up from germline, CDR1 is LGHNA and CDR2 is YSLEER. V was cut by 0 bases and J by 7 bases, with 19 bases left in between. CDR3 length: 17 amino acids. The CDR3 region has the DNA TGCGCCAGCAGCCAAGAGAGGGTAAACAGGGGGGGGAATGAGCAGTTCTTC. Encoded protein: CASSQERVNRGGNEQFF.

The J gene is TRBJ2-1, the V gene TRBV7-2; 12 nucleotides align to TRBD1. The CDR3 contains 17 residues. Germline CDR1 is SGHTA and CDR2 is FQGNSA. The trim removed 0 bases at V and 4 bases at J, leaving 4 bases unmatched. The CDR3 reads CASSLAGGQGAYNEQFF. CDR3 nucleotides: TGTGCCAGCAGCTTAGCAGGGGGACAGGGGGCGTACAATGAGCAGTTCTTC.

The chain combines TRBV7-2 with TRBJ2-2, with D possibly being TRBD2 (5 bases). Germline V gives CDR1 SGHTA, CDR2 FQGNSA. The CDR3 runs to 14 residues. V dropped 5 bases and J dropped 5 bases, with 12 bases sitting between them. CDR3 DNA sequence: TGTGCCAGCAGCCCCCTCCCGGGAACCGGGGAGCTGTTTTTT. Its protein product is CASSPLPGTGELFF.

This clone was observed a single time. J is TRBJ1-4 and V is TRBV6-5; 9 bases align to TRBD1. This CDR3 has 14 residues. Unmatched junction bases numbered 8, after V lost 8 bases and J lost 7 bases. The germline CDR1 and CDR2 sequences are MNHEY and SVGAGI. The CDR3 sequence is CASSQDRGSEKLFF. CDR3 DNA: TGTGCCAGCTCCCAGGACAGGGGAAGTGAAAAACTGTTTTTT.

The chain couples TRBV3-1 (or the pseudogene TRBV3-2) to TRBJ1-5; tentatively, D is TRBD1 (6 bases). CDR1 is LGHDT, CDR2 YNNKEL, per germline (reference sequence). The CDR3 runs to 13 residues. The V end was cut by 5 bases, the J end by 3 bases, with 8 bases between. CDR3 in amino acids: CASSGQTNQPQHF. As DNA, the CDR3 is TGTGCCAGCAGCGGACAGACCAATCAGCCCCAGCATTTT.

This chain connects TRBV3-1 (or the pseudogene TRBV3-2) to TRBJ2-5; 9 bases fit TRBD1. Germline V lookup: CDR1 LGHDT, CDR2 YNNKEL (reference sequence). CDR3 length: 16 residues. The junction had 8 bases not matched to a gene; V was cut back by 1 base and J by 5 bases. The CDR3 DNA reads TGTGCCAGCAGCCAAGCCGGACAGGGGTATGGGGAGACCCAGTACTTC. Translation: CASSQAGQGYGETQYF.

This clone appeared a single time. The CDR3 region is CASSLEWSAANTGELFF. Written as DNA, the CDR3 is TGTGCCAGCAGCTTAGAATGGTCAGCCGCGAACACCGGGGAGCTGTTTTTT. The chain employs TRBV7-2 and TRBJ2-2; D gene ambiguous. V was shortened by 1 base and J by 0 bases, with 12 bases between the two germline ends. CDR3 length: 17 amino acids. Per the germline V gene, CDR1 is SGHTA and CDR2 is FQGNSA.

This chain joins TRBV2 and TRBJ1-1; D perhaps matches TRBD1 (6 bases). The ends were cut back, 0 bases at V and 2 bases at J, with 13 bases in the middle. From germline, CDR1 is SNHLY and CDR2 FYNNEI. The CDR3 consists of 16 residues. The CDR3, as DNA: TGTGCCAGCAGTGAAGCGCTAGGGGGGTTTAACACTGAAGCTTTCTTT. This translates into CASSEALGGFNTEAFF.